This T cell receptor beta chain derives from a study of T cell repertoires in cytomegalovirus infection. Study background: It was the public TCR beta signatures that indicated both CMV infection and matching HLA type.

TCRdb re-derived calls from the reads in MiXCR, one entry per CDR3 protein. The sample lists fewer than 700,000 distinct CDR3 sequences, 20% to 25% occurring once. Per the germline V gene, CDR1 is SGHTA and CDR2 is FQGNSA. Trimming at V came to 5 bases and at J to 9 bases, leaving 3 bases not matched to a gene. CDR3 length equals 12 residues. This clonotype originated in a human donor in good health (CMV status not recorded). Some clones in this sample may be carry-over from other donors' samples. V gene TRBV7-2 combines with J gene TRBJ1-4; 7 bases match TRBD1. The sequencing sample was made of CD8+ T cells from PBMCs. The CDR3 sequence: CASSVDRKKLFF. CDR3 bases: TGTGCCAGCAGCGTGGACAGGAAAAAACTGTTTTTT.